This TCR beta chain came from a study of shared clonotypes between healthy human individuals. Study results and limitations: Clonotype sharing among donors was expected to depend on sequencing depth.

The trim removed 3 bases at V and 5 bases at J, leaving 3 bases unmatched. The CDR3 runs to 14 residues. Germline V gives CDR1 SGHAT, CDR2 FQNNGV. This clone was detected once. What it binds is not known. This sample includes further DNA sequences coding for the same CDR3. An assay was performed, and its level was deep. Method: immunoSEQ multiplex PCR; TCRdb's copy keeps in-frame clones and lacks some. The sample yields about 680,000 clones, around 78% seen once. The TCR comes from a woman aged 25 to 39 in good health. The chain uses TRBV11-2 and TRBJ2-1; 8 positions match TRBD1. The sample was memory CD4+ T cells sorted from blood. Subset indicated: CD45RA-negative fraction. In nucleotides, the CDR3 is TGTGCCAGCAGCTTGGGGACAGGAGACAATGAGCAGTTCTTC. Translation gives CASSLGTGDNEQFF.